These 17 T cell receptor beta chains originate from one sample sequenced in a study of blood T cell repertoires in COVID-19. Repertoires were generated with immunoSEQ multiplex PCR, while TCRdb's copy carries only in-frame clones and drops some. The data contain approximately 250,000 clones, 92% of them singletons. The sequencing input was peripheral blood. The receptors here all came from a young man with COVID-19, enrolled during active disease.

The V call is TRBV5-6, the J call TRBJ1-1; 8 bases fit TRBD1. The CDR3 contains 18 residues. With V trimmed by 3 bases and J by 0 bases, 13 bases remained unmatched. Germline assignment: CDR1 SGHDT and CDR2 YYEEEE. The CDR3 spells CASSSDRDIKVLNTEAFF. The CDR3 DNA reads TGTGCCAGCAGCTCGGACAGGGACATAAAAGTTTTGAACACTGAAGCTTTCTTT.

The chain is built from TRBV29-1 and TRBJ2-7; D not certain. The CDR3 consists of 14 residues. With 0 bases removed from V and 0 bases from J, the gap between germline ends came to 9 bases. CDR1 and CDR2 from the germline V gene are SQVTM and ANQGSEA. CDR3 in DNA: TGCAGCGTTGAAGATGTATGGCCCTCCTACGAGCAGTACTTC. Its protein product is CSVEDVWPSYEQYF.

The rearrangement links TRBV14 to TRBJ1-4, with TRBD1 matching over 10 bases. J was trimmed by 10 bases and V by 5 bases; bases with no gene match: 16. The CDR3 length is 17 residues. Germline CDR1 SGHDN, CDR2 FVKESK. In DNA, the CDR3 is TGTGCCAGCAGCGCGACAGGGGGCGCGAGCTCGTTTGGAAAACTGTTTTTT. It codes for CASSATGGASSFGKLFF.

This chain joins TRBV5-1 and TRBJ1-2, with D tentatively TRBD1 (6 bases). CDR1 and CDR2 from the germline V gene are SGHRS and YFSETQ. Trimming pared 1 base from V and 0 bases from J, leaving 19 bases between. The CDR3 extends over 18 amino acids. This chain's CDR3 is CASSLWGPGVPTNYGYTF. The CDR3 DNA is TGCGCCAGCAGCTTGTGGGGGCCAGGGGTACCGACTAACTATGGCTACACCTTC.

V is TRBV25-1 and J is TRBJ1-2; TRBD1 is a possible D gene (5 bases). Germline lookup yields CDR1 MGHDK and CDR2 SYGVNS. V lost 6 bases and J lost 4, with 15 bases in between. The CDR3 runs 14 residues. The CDR3 region is CASSQKGAVYGYTF. CDR3 DNA: TGTGCCAGCAGCCAAAAAGGGGCAGTCTATGGCTACACCTTC.

The chain joins TRBV7-2 to TRBJ2-5, with 8 bases matching TRBD1. V dropped 5 bases and J dropped 5; count of bases not matched to a gene: 7. CDR3 length equals 14 residues. Germline lookup yields CDR1 SGHTA and CDR2 FQGNSA. CDR3 in amino acids: CASSEGTGWETQYF. CDR3 nucleotides: TGTGCCAGCAGCGAAGGGACAGGATGGGAGACCCAGTACTTC. Using reference TRBV7-2 and TRBJ2-5 for the parts outside the CDR3, the full variable domain is GAGVSQSPSNKVTEKGKDVELRCDPISGHTALYWYRQSLGQGLEFLIYFQGNSAPDKSGLPSDRFSAERTGGSVSTLTIQRTQQEDSAVYLCASSEGTGWETQYFGPGTRLLVL.

V gene TRBV5-1 combines with J gene TRBJ2-1; D possibly corresponds to TRBD1 (6 bases). With 0 bases removed from V and 7 bases from J, the gap between germline ends came to 11 bases. Per germline, CDR1 SGHRS and CDR2 YFSETQ. The CDR3 runs 14 residues. This CDR3 reads CASSLGPTGNEQFF. The CDR3, as DNA: TGCGCCAGCAGCTTGGGGCCAACAGGGAATGAGCAGTTCTTC.

V gene TRBV28 combines with J gene TRBJ1-5, with 8 bases that match TRBD1. The CDR3 loop spans 12 amino acids. In germline, CDR1 is MDHEN, CDR2 SYDVKM. With V trimmed by 10 bases and J by 4 bases, 3 bases remained unmatched. The CDR3 DNA follows: TGTGCCACCAGACAGGGGAATCAGCCCCAGCATTTT. Translation gives CATRQGNQPQHF.

J is TRBJ2-7 and V is TRBV3-1 (or the pseudogene TRBV3-2), with TRBD2 matching over 10 bases. Germline V gene lookup returns CDR1 LGHDT and CDR2 YNNKEL (reference sequence). V gave up 1 base and J gave up 1 base; unmatched junction bases: 1. CDR3 length: 15 residues. The CDR3 bases are TGTGCCAGCAGCCAAGGGACTAGCGGATCCTACGAGCAGTACTTC. Translating gives CASSQGTSGSYEQYF.

This clone appeared a single time. The chain recombines TRBV7-9 with TRBJ2-7; D is uncertain. The V gene's germline CDR1 is SEHNR and CDR2 FQNEAQ (reference sequence). The CDR3 spans 13 residues. V lost 2 bases and J lost 5, with 10 bases in between. The CDR3 sequence is CASSLSGQDEQYF. The CDR3 region has the DNA TGTGCCAGCAGCTTATCTGGGCAGGACGAGCAGTACTTC.

The chain couples TRBV14 to TRBJ1-4; D is perhaps TRBD1 (6 bases). The V gene lost 4 bases and the J gene lost 4 bases, with 22 bases spanning the gap. The germline V gene has CDR1 SGHDN and CDR2 FVKESK. CDR3 length: 18 residues. CDR3 amino acids: CASSPQPRTGTSNEKLFF. CDR3 bases: TGTGCCAGCAGCCCCCAACCGCGAACAGGGACAAGTAATGAAAAACTGTTTTTT.

This chain links TRBV6-5 with TRBJ1-2; TRBD1 aligns across 9 bases. Germline values: CDR1 MNHEY, CDR2 SVGAGI. The CDR3 loop spans 15 amino acids. With 6 bases clipped from V and 3 bases from J, the junction kept 8 bases outside the gene matches. CDR3 sequence: CASRQQGAGDYGYTF. CDR3 bases: TGTGCCAGCAGGCAACAGGGGGCGGGAGACTATGGCTACACCTTC.

CDR3 sequence: CASSIGQGIAQPQHF. CDR3 bases: TGTGCCAGTAGTATAGGCCAGGGGATAGCACAGCCCCAGCATTTT. The chain recombines TRBV19 with TRBJ1-5; tentatively, D is TRBD1 (6 bases). The CDR3 extends over 15 amino acids. The ends were cut back, 1 base at V and 7 bases at J, with 14 bases in the middle. Germline V gene lookup returns CDR1 LNHDA and CDR2 SQIVND (reference sequence).

V is TRBV3-1 (or the pseudogene TRBV3-2) and J is TRBJ1-5; D unclear. CDR3 length: 18 residues. Germline V gene lookup returns CDR1 LGHDT and CDR2 YNNKEL (reference sequence). V was pared by 0 bases and J by 3 bases, with 18 bases between. The CDR3 nucleotides are TGTGCCAGCAGCCAAGAGGGCAGGAGGCCGGGAACCAATCAGCCCCAGCATTTT. It translates to CASSQEGRRPGTNQPQHF.

The rearrangement joins TRBV5-4 to TRBJ1-1; D unclear. V lost 1 base to trimming and J lost 0 bases, with 7 bases between them. The CDR3 has 14 residues. Germline lookup yields CDR1 SGHNT and CDR2 YYREEE (reference sequence). The CDR3 loop is CASSLMAVNTEAFF. For the CDR3, the DNA is TGTGCCAGCAGCTTGATGGCCGTGAACACTGAAGCTTTCTTT.

The chain links TRBV12-3 or TRBV12-4 to TRBJ2-2; D gene uncertain. V was shortened by 1 base and J by 4 bases, with 4 bases between the two germline ends. The CDR3 spans 13 residues. The CDR3 loop reads CASSLGRTGELFF. The CDR3 DNA reads TGTGCCAGCAGTTTAGGTCGCACCGGGGAGCTGTTTTTT.

This rearrangement joins TRBV19 to TRBJ1-1, with D unresolved. Germline V gives CDR1 LNHDA, CDR2 SQIVND (reference sequence). CDR3 length equals 13 residues. V shed 5 bases and J shed 2 bases, with 9 bases lying between them. The CDR3 sequence: CASSYSPNTEAFF. CDR3 nucleotide sequence: TGTGCCAGTAGTTACAGCCCTAACACTGAAGCTTTCTTT.